The 22 T cell receptor beta chains listed next were all sequenced from one sample in a study of cytomegalovirus exposure and HLA in healthy donors. The PCR used 60 Vbeta and 13 Jbeta primers. Assay used: immunoSEQ multiplex PCR; TCRdb lists only in-frame clones, some missing. The sample comprises about 100,000 clones, about 76% of which are singletons, and roughly 4% rests with the top ten. Sequencing was done on a sample of PBMCs. All receptors derive from a woman between 65 and 79 years old in good health and CMV-seropositive.

This clone was observed a few times. V and J are TRBV6-5 and TRBJ2-4, with 9 positions matching TRBD1. J lost 4 bases, V lost 6 bases, and 7 bases had no gene match. CDR1 is MNHEY, CDR2 SVGAGI, per germline. CDR3 length: 15 amino acids. This CDR3 is CASSSAGTGKNIQYF. DNA for the CDR3: TGTGCCAGCAGCTCGGCGGGGACAGGGAAAAACATTCAGTACTTC.

The V and J genes are TRBV18 and TRBJ2-2, with D possibly TRBD1 on 6 matching bases. The CDR3 is made up of 16 amino acids. Trimming removed 4 bases from V and 10 bases from J, with 22 bases in between. The germline V gene encodes CDR1 KGHSH and CDR2 LQKENI. CDR3 region: CASSQRQVLASLELFF. The DNA for the CDR3 is TGTGCCAGCTCACAGCGACAGGTTCTGGCATCGTTGGAGCTGTTTTTT.

The chain is built from TRBV7-9 and TRBJ1-1; D is unresolved. Per the germline V gene, CDR1 is SEHNR and CDR2 is FQNEAQ (reference sequence). The CDR3 extends over 13 amino acids. Trimming pared 11 bases from V and 0 bases from J, leaving 13 bases between. CDR3 residues: CASSADMNTEAFF. The CDR3 bases are TGTGCCTCCAGTGCCGACATGAACACTGAAGCTTTCTTT.

The chain carries TRBV5-1 and TRBJ2-5, with D unclear. V lost 2 bases and J 3 bases, leaving 5 bases between the germline ends. The germline gives CDR1 SGHRS, CDR2 YFSETQ. CDR3 length equals 12 residues. CDR3 sequence (DNA): TGCGCCAGCAGCTTTTCAGAAGAGACCCAGTACTTC. Its protein is CASSFSEETQYF.

This clone turned up a few times. The chain recombines TRBV5-5 with TRBJ2-7; 10 bases are a match to TRBD1. Per the germline V gene, CDR1 is SGHKS and CDR2 is YYEKEE (reference sequence). The CDR3 runs to 14 residues. With V trimmed by 4 bases and J by 1 base, 2 bases remained unmatched. The CDR3 nucleotides are TGTGCCAGCAGCCGGGACAGGGGATCCTACGAGCAGTACTTC. Its translation: CASSRDRGSYEQYF.

The V and J genes are TRBV6-5 and TRBJ2-3; TRBD2 aligns across 7 bases. CDR3 size: 16 residues. From germline, CDR1 is MNHEY and CDR2 SVGAGI. The V gene end was trimmed by 2 bases and the J gene end by 4 bases; junction bases not matched to a gene: 9. The CDR3 DNA is TGTGCCAGCAGTTACGAGGGGAGGGGAGGCGCAGATACGCAGTATTTT. Its protein is CASSYEGRGGADTQYF.

The gene calls are TRBV12-5 and TRBJ1-2; weak D call: TRBD1 (5 bases). This CDR3 comprises 11 residues. From germline, CDR1 is LGHNT and CDR2 FRNRAP. V dropped 5 bases and J dropped 5 bases, with 6 bases sitting between them. The CDR3, as DNA: TGTGCTAGTGGTGCAGGGTATGGCTACACCTTC. Amino acids: CASGAGYGYTF.

The chain joins TRBV7-2 to TRBJ1-3, with TRBD1 as a possible D gene (6 bases). CDR1 and CDR2 (germline): SGHTA, FQGNSA. The CDR3 length is 15 residues. V was clipped by 5 bases and J by 4 bases, with 15 bases between them. CDR3 nucleotides: TGTGCCAGCAGCCCGCGGCGGGGGGGCGGAAACACCATATATTTT. The encoded protein is CASSPRRGGGNTIYF.

The chain employs TRBV19 and TRBJ2-5, with 10 bases lining up with TRBD1. After removal of 2 bases from V and 5 bases from J, the junction contained 8 bases not matched to a gene. This CDR3 region has 16 residues. Germline CDR1 is LNHDA and CDR2 is SQIVND (reference sequence). The CDR3 nucleotides read TGTGCCAGTAGTATATCCGGACAGGGGGGGCGGGAGACCCAGTACTTC. Its protein product is CASSISGQGGRETQYF.

The rearrangement joins TRBV5-1 to TRBJ2-1, with TRBD2 matching over 8 bases. Germline-derived CDR1 and CDR2 are SGHRS and YFSETQ. V lost 4 bases to trimming and J lost 7 bases; unmatched junction nucleotides: 13. The CDR3 is made up of 16 amino acids. The CDR3 coding sequence is TGCGCCAGCAGCCCAGGCGGAGCGGGAGAACTAAATGAGCAGTTCTTC. Its protein is CASSPGGAGELNEQFF.

This clone was recorded a few times. This chain joins TRBV7-9 and TRBJ1-2; D is unclear. The germline CDR1 and CDR2 sequences are SEHNR and FQNEAQ (reference sequence). Trimming took off 4 bases at V and 2 bases at J, with 2 bases between the two ends. This CDR3 spans 11 amino acids. CDR3 protein: CASSSNYGYTF. The DNA of the CDR3 is TGTGCCAGCAGCTCAAACTATGGCTACACCTTC.

The CDR3 is CASRSNGQETQYF. As DNA, the CDR3 is TGTGCCAGCAGGTCGAACGGCCAAGAGACCCAGTACTTC. V usage is TRBV4-2 and J usage is TRBJ2-5; D not resolved. CDR1 and CDR2 from the germline V gene are LGHNA and YNFKEQ. The CDR3 spans 13 residues. V gave up 6 bases and J gave up 1 base, with 9 bases separating them.

This clone has a handful of counts. The gene calls are TRBV5-6 and TRBJ2-7; 7 bases match TRBD1. The V and J ends lost 3 bases and 2 bases, in that order; junction bases with no gene match: 2. Germline assignment: CDR1 SGHDT and CDR2 YYEEEE. This CDR3 region has 13 residues. This CDR3 reads CASSWTGTYEQYF. The CDR3 DNA sequence: TGTGCCAGCAGCTGGACAGGTACCTACGAGCAGTACTTC.

This chain connects TRBV19 to TRBJ1-6; 9 nucleotides line up with TRBD1. Germline CDR1 LNHDA, CDR2 SQIVND (reference sequence). The CDR3 is 15 amino acids. J was trimmed by 5 bases and V by 7 bases; bases with no gene match: 6. In DNA form, the CDR3 reads TGTGCCAGTACCCCTAGGACAGGGGATAATTCACCCCTCCACTTT. Translating it yields CASTPRTGDNSPLHF.

The chain has TRBV19 and TRBJ2-7; the D gene is possibly TRBD2 (5 bases). Germline CDR1 LNHDA, CDR2 SQIVND (reference sequence). The V end was cut by 7 bases, the J end by 0 bases, with 13 bases between. The CDR3 length is 14 residues. CDR3 amino acids: CASKESAGSYEQYF. The CDR3 DNA sequence: TGTGCCAGTAAAGAATCTGCGGGCTCCTACGAGCAGTACTTC.

The chain has TRBV2 and TRBJ2-5, with TRBD1 identical over 8 bases. V shed 5 bases and J 4 bases; nucleotides not matched to a gene: 9. CDR1 and CDR2 from the germline V gene are SNHLY and FYNNEI. CDR3 size: 15 residues. The chain's CDR3 is CASSKVGQGSETQYF. The CDR3 DNA is TGTGCCAGCAGTAAGGTCGGACAGGGTTCAGAGACCCAGTACTTC.

The gene calls are TRBV28 and TRBJ1-5; D is perhaps TRBD1 (5 bases). CDR3 length: 16 amino acids. V gave up 2 bases and J gave up 4 bases, with 15 bases separating them. Germline CDR1 and CDR2: MDHEN and SYDVKM. The CDR3 DNA reads TGTGCCAGCAGTTTAAGGCAGGGCAAGCCTAATCAGCCCCAGCATTTT. Its protein product is CASSLRQGKPNQPQHF.

The chain has TRBV28 and TRBJ1-2, with TRBD1 as a possible D gene (6 bases). Germline V CDR1 and CDR2: MDHEN, SYDVKM. This CDR3 is 14 amino acids long. Trimming stripped 1 base from V and 4 bases from J, with 10 bases between. The CDR3 DNA follows: TGTGCCAGCAGTTTATCGAAAGGGGGCTATGGCTACACCTTC. Its translation: CASSLSKGGYGYTF.

This clone was detected once. The chain recombines TRBV19 with TRBJ1-5, with a possible D match to TRBD1 (5 bases). V was cut by 5 bases and J by 2 bases, with 13 bases left in between. The germline CDR1 and CDR2 sequences are LNHDA and SQIVND (reference sequence). This CDR3 is built from 15 residues. In DNA form, the CDR3 reads TGTGCCAGTAGTCTAGGCAGGGAGGGCAATCAGCCCCAGCATTTT. Its translation is CASSLGREGNQPQHF. Using reference TRBV19 and TRBJ1-5 for the parts outside the CDR3, the full variable domain is DGGITQSPKYLFRKEGQNVTLSCEQNLNHDAMYWYRQDPGQGLRLIYYSQIVNDFQKGDIAEGYSVSREKKESFPLTVTSAQKNPTAFYLCASSLGREGNQPQHFGDGTRLSIL.

This clone appeared a single time. The chain has TRBV13 and TRBJ2-1; 8 bases map to TRBD2. The CDR3 covers 16 residues. Germline V gives CDR1 PRHDT, CDR2 FYEKMQ (reference sequence). The V gene end was trimmed by 1 base and the J gene end by 0 bases; junction bases not matched to a gene: 2. CDR3 nucleotide sequence: TGTGCCAGCAGCTTAGAGCTAGCGGGCTCCTACAATGAGCAGTTCTTC. Translation: CASSLELAGSYNEQFF.

This clone was counted a few times. The genes are TRBV7-6 and TRBJ2-2; the D is unclear. Germline-derived CDR1 and CDR2 are SGHVS and FNYEAQ. Trimming took off 4 bases at V and 7 bases at J, with 13 bases between the two ends. The CDR3 is 14 residues long. The CDR3 sequence is CASSSYTVDGELFF. The CDR3 region has the DNA TGTGCCAGCAGCTCTTATACAGTCGACGGGGAGCTGTTTTTT.

The CDR3 bases are TGTGCCAGCAGACCGGACAGGGGGATATCAGATACGCAGTATTTT. Translating it yields CASRPDRGISDTQYF. This chain uses TRBV2 with TRBJ2-3; 10 bases are a match to TRBD1. Germline CDR1 and CDR2: SNHLY and FYNNEI. Trimming took 6 bases from V and 4 from J; bases not matched to a gene: 7. This CDR3 region has 15 residues.